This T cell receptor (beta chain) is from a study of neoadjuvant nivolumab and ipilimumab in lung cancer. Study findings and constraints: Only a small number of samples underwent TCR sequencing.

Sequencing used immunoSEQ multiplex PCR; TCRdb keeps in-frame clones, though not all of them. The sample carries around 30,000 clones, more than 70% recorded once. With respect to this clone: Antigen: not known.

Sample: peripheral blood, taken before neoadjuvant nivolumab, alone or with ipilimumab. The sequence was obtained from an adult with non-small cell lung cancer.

The CDR3 protein is CASSLGARNTEAFF. CDR3 DNA sequence: TGTGCCAGCAGCTTAGGGGCGAGGAACACTGAAGCTTTCTTT. V is TRBV7-9 and J is TRBJ1-1; D unclear. V lost 1 base, J lost 1 base, and 7 bases lay in between. There are 14 residues in the CDR3. CDR1 SEHNR and CDR2 FQNEAQ come from the germline V gene (reference sequence).